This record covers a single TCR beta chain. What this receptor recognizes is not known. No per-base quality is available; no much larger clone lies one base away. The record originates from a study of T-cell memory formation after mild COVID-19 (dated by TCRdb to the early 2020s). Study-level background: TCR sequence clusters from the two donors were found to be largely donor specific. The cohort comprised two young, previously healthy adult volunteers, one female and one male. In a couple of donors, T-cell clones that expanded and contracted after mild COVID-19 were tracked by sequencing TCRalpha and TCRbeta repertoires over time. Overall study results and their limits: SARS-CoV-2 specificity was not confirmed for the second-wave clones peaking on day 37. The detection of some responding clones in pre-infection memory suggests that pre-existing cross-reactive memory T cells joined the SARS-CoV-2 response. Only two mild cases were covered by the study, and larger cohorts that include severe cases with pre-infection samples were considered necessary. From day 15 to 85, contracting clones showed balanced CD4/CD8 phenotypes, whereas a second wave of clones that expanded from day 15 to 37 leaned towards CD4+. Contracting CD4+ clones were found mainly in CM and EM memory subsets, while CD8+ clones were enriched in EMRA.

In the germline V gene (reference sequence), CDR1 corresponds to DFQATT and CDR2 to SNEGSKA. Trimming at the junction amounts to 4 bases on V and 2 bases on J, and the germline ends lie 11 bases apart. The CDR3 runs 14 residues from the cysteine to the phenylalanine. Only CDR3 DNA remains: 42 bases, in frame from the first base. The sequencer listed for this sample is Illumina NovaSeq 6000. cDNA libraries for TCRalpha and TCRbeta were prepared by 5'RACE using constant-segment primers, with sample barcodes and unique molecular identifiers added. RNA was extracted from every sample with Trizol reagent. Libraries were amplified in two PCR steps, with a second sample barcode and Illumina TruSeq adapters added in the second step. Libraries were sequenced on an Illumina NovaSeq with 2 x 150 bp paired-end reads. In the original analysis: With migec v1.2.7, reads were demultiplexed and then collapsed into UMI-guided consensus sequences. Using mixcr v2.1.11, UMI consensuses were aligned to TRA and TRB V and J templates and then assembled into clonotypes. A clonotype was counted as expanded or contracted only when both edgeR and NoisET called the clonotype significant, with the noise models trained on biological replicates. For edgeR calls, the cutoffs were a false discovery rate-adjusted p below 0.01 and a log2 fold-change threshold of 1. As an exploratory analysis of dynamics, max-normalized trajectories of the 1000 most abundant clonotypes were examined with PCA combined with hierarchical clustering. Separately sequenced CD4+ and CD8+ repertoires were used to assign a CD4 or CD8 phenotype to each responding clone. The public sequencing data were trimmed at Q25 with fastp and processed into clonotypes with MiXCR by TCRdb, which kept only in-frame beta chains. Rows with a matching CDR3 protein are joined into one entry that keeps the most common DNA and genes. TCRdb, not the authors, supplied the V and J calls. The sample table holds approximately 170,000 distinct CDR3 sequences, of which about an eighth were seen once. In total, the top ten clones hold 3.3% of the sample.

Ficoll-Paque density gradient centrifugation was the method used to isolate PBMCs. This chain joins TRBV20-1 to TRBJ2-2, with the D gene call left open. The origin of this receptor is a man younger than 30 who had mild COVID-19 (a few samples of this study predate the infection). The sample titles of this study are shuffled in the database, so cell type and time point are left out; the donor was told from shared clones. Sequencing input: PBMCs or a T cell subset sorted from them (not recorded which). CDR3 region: CSAKPWGNTGELFF. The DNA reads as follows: TGCAGTGCTAAACCCTGGGGTAACACCGGGGAGCTGTTTTTT.